These 19 T cell receptor beta chains were sequenced from one sample in a study of cytomegalovirus exposure and HLA in healthy donors. PCR involved 60 Vbeta and 13 Jbeta primers. Some clones are missing from TCRdb's copy, which holds only in-frame ones; the method was immunoSEQ multiplex PCR. The table has some 100,000 clones, approximately 75% seen once. Sequencing was performed on PBMCs. The receptor source for this set is a man aged 50-60 years in good health and CMV-seropositive.

This chain joins TRBV28 and TRBJ2-5; 12 bases are shared with TRBD2. The CDR3 loop spans 16 amino acids. Germline CDR1 MDHEN, CDR2 SYDVKM. V gave up 7 bases and J gave up 5 bases; unmatched junction bases: 11. In nucleotides, the CDR3 is TGTGCCAGCACCCGAGTACTAGCGGGGGGCGGGGAGACCCAGTACTTC. Translation: CASTRVLAGGGETQYF.

This chain connects TRBV7-6 to TRBJ2-3, with a weak D call TRBD1 (5 bases). This CDR3 spans 13 amino acids. From germline, CDR1 is SGHVS and CDR2 FNYEAQ. The CDR3 sequence: CAAGSQVADTQYF. The CDR3 coding sequence is TGTGCGGCCGGCTCACAGGTCGCAGATACGCAGTATTTT.

V and J are TRBV5-6 and TRBJ2-3; TRBD2 is a possible D gene (6 bases). Trimming left V 1 base short and J 0 bases short, with 15 bases between. The V gene's germline CDR1 is SGHDT and CDR2 YYEEEE. This CDR3 is built from 17 residues. The CDR3 nucleotides read TGTGCCAGCAGCTTGTGGTCGGGGGTCCCTAGCACAGATACGCAGTATTTT. The encoded protein is CASSLWSGVPSTDTQYF.

J is TRBJ1-2 and V is TRBV7-2; TRBD1 matches 7 bases. This CDR3 region has 14 residues. Germline lookup yields CDR1 SGHTA and CDR2 FQGNSA. V lost 6 bases, J lost 4 bases, and 8 bases stayed unmatched. Here the CDR3 reads CASSTPGTAYGYTF. DNA for the CDR3: TGTGCCAGCAGTACCCCAGGGACAGCCTATGGCTACACCTTC.

V usage is TRBV2 and J usage is TRBJ2-3; 10 bases line up with TRBD2. The germline gives CDR1 SNHLY, CDR2 FYNNEI. The CDR3 loop spans 14 amino acids. Germline trimming cut 9 bases from V and 7 bases from J; bases unmatched to any gene: 10. In DNA, the CDR3 is TGTGCCAGTAGGGGCAGCGGGGGGGCGAATACGCAGTATTTT. It codes for CASRGSGGANTQYF.

V and J are TRBV7-2 and TRBJ2-5; D might be TRBD1 (6 bases). Matching the DNA end better, TRBJ2-7 makes the J call doubtful. CDR3 size: 15 residues. Per the germline V gene, CDR1 is SGHTA and CDR2 is FQGNSA. CDR3 nucleotides: TGTGCCAGCAGCTTAGTGACAGGTGATTCCTACGAGCAGTACTTC. It is translated as CASSLVTGDSYEQYF.

V and J are TRBV5-1 and TRBJ1-3; 7 bases fit TRBD1. After removal of 4 bases from V and 0 bases from J, the junction contained 4 bases not matched to a gene. This CDR3 is 15 amino acids long. Per germline, CDR1 SGHRS and CDR2 YFSETQ. The CDR3 spells CASSPGQVSGNTIYF. The CDR3 DNA sequence: TGCGCCAGCAGCCCAGGACAGGTCTCTGGAAACACCATATATTTT. The variable domain in full, completed from reference TRBV5-1 and TRBJ1-3, reads KAGVTQTPRYLIKTRGQQVTLSCSPISGHRSVSWYQQTPGQGLQFLFEYFSETQRNKGNFPGRFSGRQFSNSRSEMNVSTLELGDSALYLCASSPGQVSGNTIYFGEGSWLTVV.

The chain links TRBV5-6 to TRBJ1-6, with TRBD1 identical over 7 bases. Germline CDR1 reads SGHDT; CDR2 reads YYEEEE. J lost 0 bases, V lost 4 bases, and 4 bases had no gene match. The CDR3 runs 16 residues. CDR3 loop: CASSPGQYSYNSPLHF. The DNA for the CDR3 is TGTGCCAGCAGCCCGGGACAGTACTCCTATAATTCACCCCTCCACTTT. The full variable domain, with the rest looked up from reference TRBV5-6 and TRBJ1-6, is DAGVTQSPTHLIKTRGQQVTLRCSPKSGHDTVSWYQQALGQGPQFIFQYYEEEERQRGNFPDRFSGHQFPNYSSELNVNALLLGDSALYLCASSPGQYSYNSPLHFGNGTRLTVT.

CDR3 residues: CASSQDRGRGDTQYF. The CDR3 coding sequence is TGTGCCAGCAGCCAGGACAGGGGGCGAGGAGATACGCAGTATTTT. The chain carries TRBV7-2 and TRBJ2-3; 11 bases fit TRBD1. Unmatched junction bases numbered 6, after V lost 5 bases and J lost 5 bases. Germline CDR1 reads SGHTA; CDR2 reads FQGNSA. The CDR3 loop spans 15 amino acids.

The CDR3 DNA is TGTGCCAGCAGCTGGGACAGGAACTACGAGCAGTACTTC. Amino acid sequence: CASSWDRNYEQYF. V usage is TRBV5-4 and J usage is TRBJ2-7, with TRBD1 matching over 8 bases. CDR1 SGHNT and CDR2 YYREEE come from the germline V gene (reference sequence). There are 13 residues in the CDR3. J was trimmed by 3 bases and V by 3 bases; bases with no gene match: 2. Together with reference TRBV5-4 and TRBJ2-7, the CDR3 gives the full variable domain: ETGVTQSPTHLIKTRGQQVTLRCSSQSGHNTVSWYQQALGQGPQFIFQYYREEENGRGNFPPRFSGLQFPNYSSELNVNALELDDSALYLCASSWDRNYEQYFGPGTRLTVT.

This chain connects TRBV30 to TRBJ2-7, with a weak D call TRBD1 (6 bases). This CDR3 comprises 12 residues. Trimming removed 5 bases from V and 7 bases from J, with 15 bases in between. Germline V gene data show CDR1 as GTSNPN and CDR2 as SVGIG (reference sequence). The CDR3 DNA sequence: TGTGCCTGGCACCGGGACAACCAGGAGCAGTACTTC. It codes for CAWHRDNQEQYF.

This clone occurred once. The chain combines TRBV15 with TRBJ1-1; the D gene is possibly TRBD1 (5 bases). The CDR3 contains 15 residues. V was clipped by 0 bases and J by 4 bases, with 12 bases between them. From germline, CDR1 is LNHNV and CDR2 YYDKDF (reference sequence). In nucleotides, the CDR3 is TGTGCCACCAGCAGAGATGGGGCCTGGGGCACTGAAGCTTTCTTT. Its translation: CATSRDGAWGTEAFF.

The chain carries TRBV29-1 and TRBJ2-1; 9 bases are shared with TRBD2. The germline V gene has CDR1 SQVTM and CDR2 ANQGSEA. V was pared by 3 bases and J by 0 bases, with 15 bases of the junction left unmatched. The CDR3 covers 19 residues. The CDR3 loop reads CSVDRAGGNLMSSYNEQFF. CDR3 nucleotide sequence: TGCAGCGTTGATAGAGCGGGAGGCAACCTTATGAGCTCCTACAATGAGCAGTTCTTC.

The J gene is TRBJ2-6, the V gene TRBV7-2, with 7 bases identical to TRBD1. There are 17 residues in the CDR3. V lost 5 bases to trimming and J lost 2 bases; unmatched junction nucleotides: 9. CDR1 SGHTA and CDR2 FQGNSA come from the germline V gene. CDR3 DNA: TGTGCCAGCAGCCCCAGACAGGGTTCACCTGGGGCCAACGTCCTGACTTTC. This codes for CASSPRQGSPGANVLTF. Full variable domain (missing parts from reference TRBV7-2 and TRBJ2-6): GAGVSQSPSNKVTEKGKDVELRCDPISGHTALYWYRQSLGQGLEFLIYFQGNSAPDKSGLPSDRFSAERTGGSVSTLTIQRTQQEDSAVYLCASSPRQGSPGANVLTFGAGSRLTVL.

V gene TRBV10-3 combines with J gene TRBJ2-4; D not certain. Trimming took 2 bases from V and 0 from J, leaving 11 bases between them. The CDR3 has 16 residues. The germline V gene has CDR1 ENHRY and CDR2 SYGVKD. This CDR3 reads CAISEVPQLAKNIQYF. The CDR3 DNA sequence: TGTGCCATCAGTGAGGTGCCCCAGTTAGCCAAAAACATTCAGTACTTC.

V usage is TRBV27 and J usage is TRBJ1-5; the match to TRBD1 covers 7 bases. From germline, CDR1 is MNHEY and CDR2 SMNVEV (reference sequence). After removal of 6 bases from V and 2 bases from J, the junction contained 7 bases not matched to a gene. This CDR3 region has 15 residues. DNA of the CDR3: TGTGCCAGCAGACCCTCTGGACAGGGCAATCAGCCCCAGCATTTT. This gives the protein CASRPSGQGNQPQHF.

The rearrangement links TRBV7-9 to TRBJ1-5, with D perhaps TRBD1 (6 bases). Germline V CDR1 and CDR2: SEHNR, FQNEAQ (reference sequence). This CDR3 spans 13 amino acids. V shed 1 base and J shed 7 bases, with 8 bases lying between them. CDR3 bases: TGTGCCAGCAGCTTAGGCCAGGGGCAGCCCCAGCATTTT. It yields the protein CASSLGQGQPQHF. Full variable domain (missing parts from reference TRBV7-9 and TRBJ1-5): DTGVSQNPRHKITKRGQNVTFRCDPISEHNRLYWYRQTLGQGPEFLTYFQNEAQLEKSRLLSDRFSAERPKGSFSTLEIQRTEQGDSAMYLCASSLGQGQPQHFGDGTRLSIL.

The V call is TRBV5-6, the J call TRBJ1-6; D might be TRBD1 (5 bases). The length of the CDR3 is 16 residues. V lost 0 bases, J lost 4 bases, and 11 bases lay in between. CDR1 SGHDT and CDR2 YYEEEE come from the germline V gene. The CDR3 nucleotides read TGTGCCAGCAGCTTGGATGCAGGGTATTATAATTCACCCCTCCACTTT. Translating gives CASSLDAGYYNSPLHF.

This clone was recorded once. V gene TRBV10-3 combines with J gene TRBJ2-7; D remains ambiguous. The V gene lost 2 bases and the J gene lost 5 bases, with 13 bases spanning the gap. The V gene's germline CDR1 is ENHRY and CDR2 SYGVKD. This CDR3 has 14 residues. CDR3 loop: CAISEALKNHEQYF. CDR3 in DNA: TGTGCCATCAGTGAGGCGCTAAAAAACCACGAGCAGTACTTC.